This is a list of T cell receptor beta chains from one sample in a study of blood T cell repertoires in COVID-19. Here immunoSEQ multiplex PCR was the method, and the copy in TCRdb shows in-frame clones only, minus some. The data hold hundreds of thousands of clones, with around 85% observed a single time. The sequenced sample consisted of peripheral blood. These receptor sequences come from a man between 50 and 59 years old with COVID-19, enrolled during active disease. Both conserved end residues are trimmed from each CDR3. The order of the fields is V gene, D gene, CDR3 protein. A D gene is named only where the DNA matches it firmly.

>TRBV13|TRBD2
ASSLVGTSVAGELF
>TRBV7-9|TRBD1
ASSFQGAGELF
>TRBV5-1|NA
ASSLGSGNSPLH
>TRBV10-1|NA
ASSAGLTEAF
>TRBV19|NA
ASRGDNQPQH
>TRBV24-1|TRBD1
ATSDNRGSGWQTQY
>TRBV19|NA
ASSQQGYDEKLF
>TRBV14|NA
ASSPPAGSTDTQY
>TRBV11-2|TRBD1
ASSLDQWGGQGRLNSPLH
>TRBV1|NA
TSSLAGGLNTQY
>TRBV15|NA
ATSRAGGTDTQY
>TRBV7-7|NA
ASTWQGGSSGELF
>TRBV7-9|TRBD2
ASSSGGAYEQY
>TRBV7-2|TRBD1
ASSDTQGWQETQY
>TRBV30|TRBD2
AWQRDFPGDTQY
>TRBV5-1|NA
ASSPTGFSSTDTQY
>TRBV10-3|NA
AVTGGFYTGELF
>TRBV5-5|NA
ASSLAGYTDTQY
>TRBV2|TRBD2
ASSLGGNVATGELF
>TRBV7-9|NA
ASSLAGGQQETQY
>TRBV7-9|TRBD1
ASSKMGTAYGYT
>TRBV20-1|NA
SASATSTDTQY
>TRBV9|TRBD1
ASSVAGQGFYEQY
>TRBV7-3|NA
ASSLVQYTEAF
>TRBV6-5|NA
ASSYSPGAGDEKLF
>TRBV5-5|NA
ASSFSGNTGELF
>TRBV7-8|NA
ASSGGRLQAGSPLH
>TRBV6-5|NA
ASTETGPLRNEQY
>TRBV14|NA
ASSQDTYNSPLH
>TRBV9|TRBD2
ASSEVAGGLGTQY
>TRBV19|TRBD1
ASSIVTGVPTDTQY